Below are 15 T cell receptor beta chains sequenced from a single sample in a study of response to subunit inactivated influenza vaccine. TCRdb independently ran MiXCR on the RT-PCR reads; one entry per CDR3 protein. The table records 630,000 or so distinct CDR3 sequences, approximately 14% of them present only once. Sequenced material: PBMCs from blood, taken 12 days after vaccination. These receptors originate from a middle-aged man who received an inactivated influenza vaccine.

This clonotype was detected only a few times. The chain has TRBV20-1 and TRBJ1-1; D possibly corresponds to TRBD1 (6 bases). V gave up 2 bases and J gave up 7 bases, with 11 bases separating them. There are 12 residues in the CDR3. The germline V gene has CDR1 DFQATT and CDR2 SNEGSKA (reference sequence). The CDR3 loop reads CSARQTGHEAFF. CDR3 bases: TGCAGTGCTAGACAGACAGGACATGAAGCTTTCTTT.

This clonotype was counted only a few times. The chain couples TRBV2 to TRBJ2-3, with 10 bases lining up with TRBD2. The CDR3 sequence is 17 residues long. Germline loops: CDR1 SNHLY, CDR2 FYNNEI. J was trimmed by 4 bases and V by 1 base; bases with no gene match: 8. This CDR3 is CASSEETSGEVPDTQYF. CDR3 in DNA: TGTGCCAGCAGTGAAGAAACTAGCGGGGAGGTTCCAGATACGCAGTATTTT.

This clonotype appeared a few times. V usage is TRBV29-1 and J usage is TRBJ2-1; 9 bases align to TRBD2. Trimming cost V 5 bases and J 8 bases; bases outside gene matches: 7. Germline V gene data show CDR1 as SQVTM and CDR2 as ANQGSEA. The CDR3 consists of 13 residues. This CDR3 is CSVLSGRSYEQFF. In nucleotides, the CDR3 is TGCAGCGTTCTTAGCGGGAGAAGCTATGAGCAGTTCTTC.

At least ten counts were recorded for this clonotype. The chain joins TRBV29-1 to TRBJ2-3; D uncertain. Germline CDR1 SQVTM, CDR2 ANQGSEA. The germline V and J ends were trimmed by 3 bases and 2 bases, with 6 bases remaining between them. CDR3 length: 12 residues. The CDR3 bases are TGCAGCGTTGAGGAGAACACAGATACGCAGTATTTT. Translated, it gives CSVEENTDTQYF.

This clonotype was picked up many times. The chain uses TRBV12-3 or TRBV12-4 and TRBJ2-1, with D perhaps TRBD2 (7 bases). The CDR3 contains 15 residues. Trimming left V 2 bases short and J 0 bases short, with 8 bases between. CDR3 region: CASSLRGASYNEQFF. The CDR3 DNA reads TGTGCCAGCAGTTTACGGGGGGCCTCCTACAATGAGCAGTTCTTC.

The chain uses TRBV10-3 and TRBJ2-7, with unresolved D. V dropped 4 bases and J dropped 1 base, with 8 bases sitting between them. Germline loops: CDR1 ENHRY, CDR2 SYGVKD. This CDR3 is built from 13 residues. CDR3 residues: CAISGEGSYEQYF. CDR3 DNA sequence: TGTGCCATCAGTGGGGAAGGGTCCTACGAGCAGTACTTC.

The chain links TRBV29-1 to TRBJ2-2; TRBD1 matches at 8 bases. CDR3 length equals 14 residues. V lost 7 bases to trimming and J lost 0 bases; unmatched junction nucleotides: 4. The germline CDR1 and CDR2 sequences are SQVTM and ANQGSEA. This chain's CDR3 is CSGRTGPNTGELFF. Here the CDR3 DNA reads TGCAGCGGAAGGACAGGGCCGAACACCGGGGAGCTGTTTTTT.

This clonotype was counted ten times or more. V usage is TRBV20-1 and J usage is TRBJ2-1; 7 nucleotides line up with TRBD2. Trimming took 3 bases from V and 0 from J; bases not matched to a gene: 14. The germline V gene has CDR1 DFQATT and CDR2 SNEGSKA (reference sequence). This CDR3 has 18 amino acids. The CDR3 sequence: CSARGLAVNLSSYNEQFF. CDR3 DNA: TGCAGTGCTAGGGGTCTAGCGGTCAACCTGAGCTCCTACAATGAGCAGTTCTTC.

This clonotype was counted only a few times. The rearrangement joins TRBV4-2 to TRBJ2-2; D is possibly TRBD1 or TRBD2 (6 bases each). This CDR3 is built from 16 residues. In germline, CDR1 is LGHNA, CDR2 YNFKEQ. Trimming shortened V by 3 bases and J by 4 bases, and 15 bases separated the two germline ends. CDR3 sequence: CASSQARGRSTGELFF. As DNA, the CDR3 is TGTGCCAGCAGCCAGGCTCGGGGGCGCAGCACCGGGGAGCTGTTTTTT.

This clonotype was detected a few times. The chain is built from TRBV6-1 and TRBJ2-2; TRBD1 matches 9 bases. Looked up from germline, CDR1 is MNHNS and CDR2 is SASEGT. The CDR3 is made up of 18 amino acids. Trimming took 5 bases from V and 4 from J; bases not matched to a gene: 14. CDR3 DNA sequence: TGTGCCAGCAGTCTTACCCGGGACAGGGTTCGAAGCACCGGGGAGCTGTTTTTT. It yields the protein CASSLTRDRVRSTGELFF.

In DNA form, the CDR3 reads TGCGCCAGCAGCGTAGCGGGGGGAGCAGAGACCCAGTACTTC. This codes for CASSVAGGAETQYF. V and J are TRBV5-1 and TRBJ2-5, with 10 nucleotides matching TRBD2. CDR3 size: 14 residues. Germline V lookup: CDR1 SGHRS, CDR2 YFSETQ. J was trimmed by 4 bases and V by 4 bases; bases with no gene match: 4.

This clonotype was detected only a few times. As DNA, the CDR3 is TGTGCCAGCTTCGGACAGTACTACGAGCAGTACTTC. The encoded protein is CASFGQYYEQYF. The chain is built from TRBV28 and TRBJ2-7; tentatively, D is TRBD1 (6 bases). Trimming pared 8 bases from V and 3 bases from J, leaving 11 bases between. The CDR3 totals 12 residues. Germline V gene data show CDR1 as MDHEN and CDR2 as SYDVKM.

As DNA, the CDR3 is TGTGCCAGCTCTTCATTGGGGTACAATGAGCAGTTCTTC. Amino acid sequence: CASSSLGYNEQFF. The rearrangement links TRBV11-2 to TRBJ2-1; unclear D gene. CDR3 length: 13 amino acids. The germline V gene encodes CDR1 SGHAT and CDR2 FQNNGV. Trimming took off 8 bases at V and 4 bases at J, with 12 bases between the two ends.

The V call is TRBV4-3, the J call TRBJ2-7; 7 nucleotides align to TRBD2. Germline V CDR1 and CDR2: LGHNA, YSLEER. The length of the CDR3 is 15 residues. In DNA form, the CDR3 reads TGCGCGGGGGGGGAGCCAGGGAGGAGGTCCTACGAGCAGTACTTC. Amino acids: CAGGEPGRRSYEQYF.

V usage is TRBV2 and J usage is TRBJ2-3; D tentatively reads TRBD1 or TRBD2 (5 bases each). The V end was cut by 4 bases, the J end by 2 bases, with 13 bases between. CDR3 length: 15 residues. Germline V CDR1 and CDR2: SNHLY, FYNNEI. CDR3 residues: CASSVGPTHTDTQYF. Here the CDR3 DNA reads TGTGCCAGCAGTGTGGGACCCACCCACACAGATACGCAGTATTTT.